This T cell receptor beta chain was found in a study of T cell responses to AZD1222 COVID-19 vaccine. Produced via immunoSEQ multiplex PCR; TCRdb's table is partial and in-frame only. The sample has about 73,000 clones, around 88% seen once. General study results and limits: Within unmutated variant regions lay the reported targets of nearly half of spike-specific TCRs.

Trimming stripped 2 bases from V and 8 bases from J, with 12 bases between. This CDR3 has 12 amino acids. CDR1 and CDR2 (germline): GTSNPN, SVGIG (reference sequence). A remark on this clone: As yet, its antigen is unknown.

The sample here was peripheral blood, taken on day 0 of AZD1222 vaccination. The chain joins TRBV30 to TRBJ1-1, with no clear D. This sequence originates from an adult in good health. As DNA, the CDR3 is TGTGCCTGGAGTAGGGTCCGGACGGAAGCTTTCTTT. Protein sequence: CAWSRVRTEAFF.